This T cell receptor (beta chain) was identified in a study of T cell responses to AZD1222 COVID-19 vaccine. Findings and limits, study-wide: The donor cohort was predominantly white British with a female majority, and clonal diversity may have been underestimated.

A remark on this clone: As yet, its antigen is unknown.

Germline CDR1 and CDR2: MNHNY and SVGAGI (reference sequence). The CDR3 spans 15 residues. The germline V and J ends were trimmed by 10 bases and 3 bases, with 18 bases remaining between them. TCRdb keeps only in-frame clones here, not all; method: immunoSEQ multiplex PCR. The sample shows approximately 120,000 clones, approximately 91% of them seen only once. Material: peripheral blood, obtained on day 0 of AZD1222 vaccination. This chain uses TRBV6-6 with TRBJ2-2; D call uncertain. The TCR originated in an adult in good health. CDR3 in DNA: TGTGCCACGGCGGACCCGGGCCTCCACACCGGGGAGCTGTTTTTT. Residues: CATADPGLHTGELFF.